These 7 T cell receptor beta chains share one sample of origin, sequenced in a study of shared clonotypes between healthy human individuals (dated by TCRdb to 2019 to 2021). Libraries were built with the immunoSEQ multiplex PCR assay. Held by TCRdb, this immuneACCESS table contains in-frame sequences only and omits some clones. Under half of the omission traces to an unresolved V gene where checked; the cause of the rest is unknown. Recorded for this sample are about 960,000 clones; 70% to 85% of them occurred a single time. The ten largest clones take up nearly 1.5% of the sample. The sequencing input was memory CD4+ T cells sorted from blood. Sample cell subset or site, as interpreted from the label and publication: CD45RA-negative fraction. These receptors were obtained from a man aged 18 to 29 in good health.

As concerns this clone: Different DNA sequences within this sample yield the same CDR3. V gene TRBV6-5 combines with J gene TRBJ2-2; 10 bases are a match to TRBD1. Germline CDR1 and CDR2: MNHEY and SVGAGI. The ends lost 6 bases at V and 3 bases at J; junction bases unmatched: 4. The CDR3 consists of 15 residues. The CDR3 region has the DNA TGTGCCAGCAGCTCCGGACAGGGGGACACCGGGGAGCTGTTTTTT. Its translation is CASSSGQGDTGELFF.

The rearrangement joins TRBV6-5 to TRBJ2-7, with TRBD1 matching over 9 bases. Per the germline V gene, CDR1 is MNHEY and CDR2 is SVGAGI. V shed 7 bases, J shed 4 bases, and the junction held 8 bases outside the gene matches. The CDR3 is made up of 14 amino acids. CDR3 in DNA: TGTGCCAGCAAACCCCCGGGACAGGGATACGAGCAGTACTTC. This gives the protein CASKPPGQGYEQYF.

This clone has a handful of counts. V and J are TRBV6-5 and TRBJ1-1; the D gene is possibly TRBD1 (6 bases). Germline loops: CDR1 MNHEY, CDR2 SVGAGI. The CDR3 has 12 amino acids. Trimming removed 8 bases at V and 5 bases at J, with 12 bases between. The CDR3 protein is CASSKGGTEAFF. The CDR3 DNA sequence: TGTGCCAGCTCTAAAGGGGGTACTGAAGCTTTCTTT.

The V gene is TRBV11-2, the J gene TRBJ2-2; D might be TRBD1 (6 bases). Trimming pared 1 base from V and 9 bases from J, leaving 18 bases between. Looked up from germline, CDR1 is SGHAT and CDR2 is FQNNGV. The length of the CDR3 is 16 residues. DNA of the CDR3: TGTGCCAGCAGCTTAGTGGGACAAACAACTACGCGGGAGCTGTTTTTT. Translation: CASSLVGQTTTRELFF.

The chain links TRBV5-1 to TRBJ1-1; tentative D call: TRBD1 (6 bases). The V gene lost 4 bases and the J gene lost 1 base, with 17 bases spanning the gap. Germline CDR1 and CDR2: SGHRS and YFSETQ. CDR3 size: 16 residues. The CDR3 coding sequence is TGCGCCAGCAGCGTCTCCCCCGGGACACAGAACACTGAAGCTTTCTTT. Amino acids: CASSVSPGTQNTEAFF.

CDR3 in amino acids: CASGYEVDTEAFF. The CDR3 DNA follows: TGTGCCAGCGGGTACGAGGTAGACACTGAAGCTTTCTTT. J is TRBJ1-1 and V is TRBV6-1; D is unresolved. Germline V CDR1 and CDR2: MNHNS, SASEGT. This CDR3 has 13 amino acids. The V end lost 8 bases, the J end lost 3 bases, and 13 bases lay between the germline ends.

The rearrangement links TRBV10-3 to TRBJ1-1; 11 bases are shared with TRBD1. The V gene's germline CDR1 is ENHRY and CDR2 SYGVKD. The J segment lost 5 bases and the V segment lost 3 bases, leaving 11 bases of the junction unmatched. This CDR3 contains 17 residues. CDR3 amino acids: CAISDTGTGGSRTEAFF. DNA of the CDR3: TGTGCCATCAGTGATACCGGGACAGGGGGGTCGAGGACTGAAGCTTTCTTT.